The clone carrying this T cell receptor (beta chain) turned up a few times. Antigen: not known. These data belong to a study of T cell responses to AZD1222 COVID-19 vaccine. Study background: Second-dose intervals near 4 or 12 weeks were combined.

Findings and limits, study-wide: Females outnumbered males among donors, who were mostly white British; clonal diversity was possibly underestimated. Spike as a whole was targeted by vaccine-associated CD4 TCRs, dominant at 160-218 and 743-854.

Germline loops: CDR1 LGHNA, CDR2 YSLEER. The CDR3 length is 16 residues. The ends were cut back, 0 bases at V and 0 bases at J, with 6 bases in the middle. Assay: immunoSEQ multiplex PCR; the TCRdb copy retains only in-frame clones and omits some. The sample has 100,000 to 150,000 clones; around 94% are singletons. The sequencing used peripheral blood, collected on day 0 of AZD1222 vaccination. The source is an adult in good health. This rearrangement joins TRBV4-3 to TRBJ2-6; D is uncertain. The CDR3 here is CASSQDPASGANVLTF. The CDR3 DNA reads TGCGCCAGCAGCCAAGATCCGGCCTCTGGGGCCAACGTCCTGACTTTC.